This record concerns one T cell receptor beta chain sequence. Its antigen is not identified. The CDR3 consists of 12 residues. Looked up from germline, CDR1 is ENHRY and CDR2 is SYGVKD. V dropped 3 bases and J dropped 1 base, with 3 bases sitting between them. The sample belongs to a study of beta chain features in type 1 diabetes. Study outcomes and limitations: Across all four CD4+ subsets, people with type 1 diabetes showed modestly shorter TCRB CDR3s. Individuals with type 1 diabetes displayed fewer insertions and more deletions at VDJ junctions.

Expressed TCRB transcripts got sequenced, as all isolated RNA was reverse transcribed. The protocol was immunoSEQ multiplex PCR, while the TCRdb copy is restricted to in-frame clones and leaves out a portion. The sample gives around 300,000 clones, around 16% of which show up once; 0.015% to 0.017% is in the top ten. Using CD45RO/CCR7/CD25/CD127/CD95/CD27, CD4+ naive, central memory, regulatory and stem cell-like memory cells were sorted. Every sorted population was more than 98% pure. The sequenced material came from naive CD4+ T cells from blood. J is TRBJ1-1 and V is TRBV10-3, with no clear D. The TCR comes from a man aged 18 to 29 with type 1 diabetes. The CDR3, as DNA: TGTGCCATCAGTGACGGGAACACTGAAGCTTTCTTT. The encoded protein is CAISDGNTEAFF.